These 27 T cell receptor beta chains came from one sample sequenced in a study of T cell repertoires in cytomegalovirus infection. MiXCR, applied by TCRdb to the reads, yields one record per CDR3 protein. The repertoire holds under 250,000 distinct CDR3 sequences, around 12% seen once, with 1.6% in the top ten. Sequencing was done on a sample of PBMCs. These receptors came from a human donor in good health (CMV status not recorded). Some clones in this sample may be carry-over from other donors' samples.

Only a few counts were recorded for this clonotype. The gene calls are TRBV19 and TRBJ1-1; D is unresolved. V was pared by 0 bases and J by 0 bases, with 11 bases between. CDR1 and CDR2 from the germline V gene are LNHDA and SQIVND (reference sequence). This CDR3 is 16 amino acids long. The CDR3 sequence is CASSIEIPGLNTEAFF. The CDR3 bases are TGTGCCAGTAGTATAGAAATTCCGGGGTTGAACACTGAAGCTTTCTTT.

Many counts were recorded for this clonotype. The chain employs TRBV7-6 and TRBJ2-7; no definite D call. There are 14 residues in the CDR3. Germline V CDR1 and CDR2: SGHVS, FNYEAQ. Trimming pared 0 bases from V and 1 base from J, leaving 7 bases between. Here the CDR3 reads CASSLAEFSYEQYF. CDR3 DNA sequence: TGTGCCAGCAGCTTAGCTGAGTTTTCCTACGAGCAGTACTTC. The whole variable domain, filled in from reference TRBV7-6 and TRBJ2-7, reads GAGVSQSPRYKVTKRGQDVALRCDPISGHVSLYWYRQALGQGPEFLTYFNYEAQQDKSGLPNDRFSAERPEGSISTLTIQRTEQRDSAMYRCASSLAEFSYEQYFGPGTRLTVT.

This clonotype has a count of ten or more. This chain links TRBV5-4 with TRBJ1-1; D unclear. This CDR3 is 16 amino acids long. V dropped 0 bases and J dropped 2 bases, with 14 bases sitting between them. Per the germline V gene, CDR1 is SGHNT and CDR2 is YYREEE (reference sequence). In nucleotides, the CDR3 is TGTGCCAGCAGCTTGGATCGGCATCCCGGCAACACTGAAGCTTTCTTT. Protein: CASSLDRHPGNTEAFF.

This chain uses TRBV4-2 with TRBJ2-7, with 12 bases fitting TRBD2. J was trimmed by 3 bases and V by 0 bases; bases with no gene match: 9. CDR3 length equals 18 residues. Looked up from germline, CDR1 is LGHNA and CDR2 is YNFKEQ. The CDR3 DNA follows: TGTGCCAGCAGCCAAGATGGCCTAGCGGGAGGGCCAAACTACGAGCAGTACTTC. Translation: CASSQDGLAGGPNYEQYF.

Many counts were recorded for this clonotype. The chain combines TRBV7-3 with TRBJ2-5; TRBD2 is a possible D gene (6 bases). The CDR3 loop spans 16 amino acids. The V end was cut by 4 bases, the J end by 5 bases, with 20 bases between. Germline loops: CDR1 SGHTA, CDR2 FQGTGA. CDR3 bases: TGTGCCAGCAGCTCCCTCAGTGAGGGAGGCAGGGAGACCCAGTACTTC. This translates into CASSSLSEGGRETQYF. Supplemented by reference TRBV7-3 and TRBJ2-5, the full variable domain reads GAGVSQTPSNKVTEKGKYVELRCDPISGHTALYWYRQSLGQGPEFLIYFQGTGAADDSGLPNDRFFAVRPEGSVSTLKIQRTERGDSAVYLCASSSLSEGGRETQYFGPGTRLLVL.

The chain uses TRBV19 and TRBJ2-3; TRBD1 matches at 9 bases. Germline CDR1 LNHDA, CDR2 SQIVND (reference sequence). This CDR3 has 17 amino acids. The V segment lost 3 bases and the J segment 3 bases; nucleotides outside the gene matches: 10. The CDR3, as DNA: TGTGCCAGTAGTATTGCCGGGACAGGGCGAGAAACAGATACGCAGTATTTT. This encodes CASSIAGTGRETDTQYF.

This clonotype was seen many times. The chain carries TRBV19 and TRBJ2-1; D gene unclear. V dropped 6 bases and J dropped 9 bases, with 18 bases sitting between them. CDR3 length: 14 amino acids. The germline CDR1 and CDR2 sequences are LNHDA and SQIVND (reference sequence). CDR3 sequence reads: CASRFSHQSREQFF. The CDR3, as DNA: TGTGCCAGTAGGTTCTCCCATCAGTCCCGTGAGCAGTTCTTC. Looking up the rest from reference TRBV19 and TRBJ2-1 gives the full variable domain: DGGITQSPKYLFRKEGQNVTLSCEQNLNHDAMYWYRQDPGQGLRLIYYSQIVNDFQKGDIAEGYSVSREKKESFPLTVTSAQKNPTAFYLCASRFSHQSREQFFGPGTRLTVL.

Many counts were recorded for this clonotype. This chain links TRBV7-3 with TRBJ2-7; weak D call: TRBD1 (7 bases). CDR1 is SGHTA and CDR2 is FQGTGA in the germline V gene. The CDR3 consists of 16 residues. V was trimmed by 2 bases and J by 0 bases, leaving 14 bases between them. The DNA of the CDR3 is TGTGCCAGCAGCTTATCCCAGGGGGGTAGCTCCTACGAGCAGTACTTC. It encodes CASSLSQGGSSYEQYF.

The CDR3, as DNA: TGTGCCAGTAGTGCCTCGTGGGAGGATGAGCAGTTCTTC. Protein product: CASSASWEDEQFF. This sequence joins TRBV19 and TRBJ2-1, with D perhaps matching TRBD2 (6 bases). The V end was cut by 5 bases, the J end by 8 bases, with 13 bases between. This CDR3 is built from 13 residues. From germline, CDR1 is LNHDA and CDR2 SQIVND (reference sequence).

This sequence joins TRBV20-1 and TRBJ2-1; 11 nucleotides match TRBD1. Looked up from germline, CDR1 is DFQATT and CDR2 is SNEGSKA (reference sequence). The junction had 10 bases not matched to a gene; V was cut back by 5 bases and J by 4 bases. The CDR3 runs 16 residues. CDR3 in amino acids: CSAPPGGQGAYNEQFF. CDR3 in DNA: TGCAGTGCTCCCCCCGGAGGACAGGGGGCTTACAATGAGCAGTTCTTC.

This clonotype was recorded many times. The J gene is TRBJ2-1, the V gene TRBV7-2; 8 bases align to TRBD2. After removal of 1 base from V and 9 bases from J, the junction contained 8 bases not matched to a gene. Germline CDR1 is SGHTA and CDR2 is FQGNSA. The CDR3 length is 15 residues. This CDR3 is CASSLGAGAPGEQFF. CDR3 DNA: TGTGCCAGCAGCTTAGGAGCGGGGGCGCCGGGTGAGCAGTTCTTC. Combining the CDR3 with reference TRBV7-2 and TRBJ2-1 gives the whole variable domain GAGVSQSPSNKVTEKGKDVELRCDPISGHTALYWYRQSLGQGLEFLIYFQGNSAPDKSGLPSDRFSAERTGGSVSTLTIQRTQQEDSAVYLCASSLGAGAPGEQFFGPGTRLTVL.

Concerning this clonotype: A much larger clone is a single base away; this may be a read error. CDR3 nucleotides: TGTGCCAGCAGTATCGCGCGGGAATCCCGGTACTTC. It encodes CASSIARESRYF. The V call is TRBV12-3 or TRBV12-4, the J call TRBJ2-5; a possible D gene is TRBD2 (6 bases). Between the trimmed V and J ends, which lost 5 bases and 13 bases, there was a span of 17 bases. The CDR3 has 12 residues.

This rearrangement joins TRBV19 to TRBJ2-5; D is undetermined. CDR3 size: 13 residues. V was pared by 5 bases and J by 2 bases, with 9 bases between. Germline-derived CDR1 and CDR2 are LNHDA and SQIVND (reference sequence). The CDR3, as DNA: TGTGCCAGTAGTGTTATTTCTCAAGAGACCCAGTACTTC. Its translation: CASSVISQETQYF.

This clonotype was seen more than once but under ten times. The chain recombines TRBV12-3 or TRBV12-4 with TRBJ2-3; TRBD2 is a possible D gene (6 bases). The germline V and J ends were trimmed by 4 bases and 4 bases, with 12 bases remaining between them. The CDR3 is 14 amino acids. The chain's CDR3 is CASSSMGGSDTQYF. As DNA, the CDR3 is TGTGCCAGCAGTTCAATGGGGGGTTCAGATACGCAGTATTTT.

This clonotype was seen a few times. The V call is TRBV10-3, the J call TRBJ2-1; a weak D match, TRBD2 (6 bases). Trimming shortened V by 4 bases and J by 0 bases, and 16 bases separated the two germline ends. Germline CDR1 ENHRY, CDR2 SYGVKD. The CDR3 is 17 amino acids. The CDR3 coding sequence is TGTGCCATCAGTGGACAAGAGCCCGGGGGCTCCTACAATGAGCAGTTCTTC. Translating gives CAISGQEPGGSYNEQFF.

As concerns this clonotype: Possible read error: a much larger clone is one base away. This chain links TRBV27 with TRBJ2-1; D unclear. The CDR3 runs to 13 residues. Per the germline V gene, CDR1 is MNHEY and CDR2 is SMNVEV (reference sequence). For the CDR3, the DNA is TGTGCCAGCAGTTTATCCCTTTTCAATGAGCAGTCCTTC. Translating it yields CASSLSLFNEQSF.

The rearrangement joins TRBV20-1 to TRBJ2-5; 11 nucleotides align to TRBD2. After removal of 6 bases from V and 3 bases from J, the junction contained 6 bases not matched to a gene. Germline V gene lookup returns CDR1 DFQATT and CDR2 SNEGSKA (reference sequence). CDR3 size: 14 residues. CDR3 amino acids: CSAGGGLAEETQYF. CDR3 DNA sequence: TGCAGTGCCGGGGGGGGACTAGCGGAAGAGACCCAGTACTTC.

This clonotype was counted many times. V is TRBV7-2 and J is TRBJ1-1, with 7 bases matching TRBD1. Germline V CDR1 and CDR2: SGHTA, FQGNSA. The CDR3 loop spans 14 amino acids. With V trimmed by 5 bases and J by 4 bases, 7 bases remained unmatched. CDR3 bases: TGTGCCAGCAGCCTAACTGCAGGGGGCACTGAAGCTTTCTTT. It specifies CASSLTAGGTEAFF.

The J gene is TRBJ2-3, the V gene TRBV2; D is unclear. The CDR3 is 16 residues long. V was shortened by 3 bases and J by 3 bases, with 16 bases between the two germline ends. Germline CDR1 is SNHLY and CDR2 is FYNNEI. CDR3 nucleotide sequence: TGTGCCAGCAGTGAGGAAGGGCAGGCGCCTACAGATACGCAGTATTTT. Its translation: CASSEEGQAPTDTQYF.

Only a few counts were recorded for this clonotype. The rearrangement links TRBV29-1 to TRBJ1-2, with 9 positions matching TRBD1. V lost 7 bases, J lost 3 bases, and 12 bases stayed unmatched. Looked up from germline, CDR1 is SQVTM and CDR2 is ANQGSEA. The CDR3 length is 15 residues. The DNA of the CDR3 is TGCAGCGATCGACAGGGGGGTATGGTAGACTATGGCTACACCTTC. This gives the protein CSDRQGGMVDYGYTF.

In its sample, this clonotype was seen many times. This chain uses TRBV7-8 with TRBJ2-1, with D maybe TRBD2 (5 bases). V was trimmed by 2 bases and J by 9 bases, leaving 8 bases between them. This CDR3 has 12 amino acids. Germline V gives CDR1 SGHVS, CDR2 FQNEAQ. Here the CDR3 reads CASSLNLAEQFF. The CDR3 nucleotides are TGTGCCAGCAGCTTAAATCTAGCTGAGCAGTTCTTC.

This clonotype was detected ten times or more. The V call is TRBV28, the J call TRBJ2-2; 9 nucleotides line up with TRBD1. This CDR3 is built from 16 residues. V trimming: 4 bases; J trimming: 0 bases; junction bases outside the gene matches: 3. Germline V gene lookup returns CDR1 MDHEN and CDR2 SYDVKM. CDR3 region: CASSYTGGANTGELFF. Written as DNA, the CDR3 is TGTGCCAGCAGTTATACAGGGGGCGCGAACACCGGGGAGCTGTTTTTT. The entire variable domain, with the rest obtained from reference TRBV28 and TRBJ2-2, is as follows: DVKVTQSSRYLVKRTGEKVFLECVQDMDHENMFWYRQDPGLGLRLIYFSYDVKMKEKGDIPEGYSVSREKKERFSLILESASTNQTSMYLCASSYTGGANTGELFFGEGSRLTVL.

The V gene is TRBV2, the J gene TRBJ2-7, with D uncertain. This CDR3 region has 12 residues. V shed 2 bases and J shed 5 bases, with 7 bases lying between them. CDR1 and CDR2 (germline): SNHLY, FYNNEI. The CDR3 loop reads CASSENGNEQYF. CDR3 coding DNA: TGTGCCAGCAGTGAAAACGGAAACGAGCAGTACTTC.

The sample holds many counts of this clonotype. The CDR3, as DNA: TGTGCCAGCAGCCGGACAGGGACCTATGGCTACACCTTC. Its protein is CASSRTGTYGYTF. J is TRBJ1-2 and V is TRBV7-2; TRBD1 matches at 8 bases. J was trimmed by 4 bases and V by 5 bases; bases with no gene match: 3. Germline CDR1 and CDR2: SGHTA and FQGNSA. This CDR3 has 13 amino acids.

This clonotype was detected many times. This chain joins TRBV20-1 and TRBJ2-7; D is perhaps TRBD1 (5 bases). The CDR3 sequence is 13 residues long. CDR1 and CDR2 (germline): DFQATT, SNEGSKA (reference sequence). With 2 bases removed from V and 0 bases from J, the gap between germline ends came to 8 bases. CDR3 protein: CSARSQGSYEQYF. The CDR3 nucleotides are TGCAGTGCTAGATCTCAGGGCTCCTACGAGCAGTACTTC.

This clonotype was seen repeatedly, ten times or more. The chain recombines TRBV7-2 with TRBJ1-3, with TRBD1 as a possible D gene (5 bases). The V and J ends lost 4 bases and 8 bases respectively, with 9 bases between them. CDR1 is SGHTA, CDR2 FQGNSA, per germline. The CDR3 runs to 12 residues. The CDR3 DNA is TGTGCCAGCAGCTCCCTGGGGGACACCATATATTTT. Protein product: CASSSLGDTIYF. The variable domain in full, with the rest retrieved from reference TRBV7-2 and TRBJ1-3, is GAGVSQSPSNKVTEKGKDVELRCDPISGHTALYWYRQSLGQGLEFLIYFQGNSAPDKSGLPSDRFSAERTGGSVSTLTIQRTQQEDSAVYLCASSSLGDTIYFGEGSWLTVV.

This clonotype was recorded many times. The CDR3 DNA follows: TGTGCCAGCACCCGGACTGATACCTACGAGCAGTACTTC. This translates into CASTRTDTYEQYF. V usage is TRBV28 and J usage is TRBJ2-7; D possibly corresponds to TRBD2 (5 bases). The CDR3 is made up of 13 amino acids. From germline, CDR1 is MDHEN and CDR2 SYDVKM. V shed 7 bases and J shed 2 bases, with 12 bases lying between them.